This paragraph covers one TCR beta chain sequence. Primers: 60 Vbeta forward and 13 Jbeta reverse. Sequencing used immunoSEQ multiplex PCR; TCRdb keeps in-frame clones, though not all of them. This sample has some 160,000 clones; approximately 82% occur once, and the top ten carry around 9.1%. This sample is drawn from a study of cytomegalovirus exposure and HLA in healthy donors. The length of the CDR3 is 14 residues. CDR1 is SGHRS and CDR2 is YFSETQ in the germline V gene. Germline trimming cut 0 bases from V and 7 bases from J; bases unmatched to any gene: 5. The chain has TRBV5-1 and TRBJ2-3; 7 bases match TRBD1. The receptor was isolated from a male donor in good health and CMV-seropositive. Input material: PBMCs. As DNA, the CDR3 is TGCGCCAGCAGCTTGGATAGGGGGCTCAATACGCAGTATTTT. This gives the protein CASSLDRGLNTQYF.